The 10 T cell receptor beta chains below all came from one sample that was sequenced in a study of identifying expanded T cells in peripheral blood. Sequencing used immunoSEQ multiplex PCR; TCRdb keeps in-frame clones, though not all of them. The sample yields about 130,000 clones, 80% to 90% seen once. Material: blood. The receptor set was obtained from a person between 18 and 69 years old in good health.

The chain links TRBV2 to TRBJ2-7, with TRBD1 matching 8 bases. Germline V gives CDR1 SNHLY, CDR2 FYNNEI. V lost 6 bases to trimming and J lost 5 bases; unmatched junction nucleotides: 3. This CDR3 is 12 amino acids long. The CDR3 DNA reads TGTGCCAGCAGGGACAGGGCGGACGAGCAGTACTTC. It specifies CASRDRADEQYF.

The gene calls are TRBV28 and TRBJ1-5; D is perhaps TRBD1 (5 bases). Trimming pared 6 bases from V and 2 bases from J, leaving 20 bases between. There are 17 residues in the CDR3. Germline CDR1 reads MDHEN; CDR2 reads SYDVKM. The CDR3 reads CASSYSGTLEGNQPQHF. The CDR3 region has the DNA TGTGCCAGCAGCTACTCCGGGACCCTCGAGGGCAATCAGCCCCAGCATTTT.

This clone has just one count. In the same sample, other DNA sequences code for this CDR3. This chain connects TRBV18 to TRBJ1-1, with 10 bases that match TRBD1. Trimming removed 2 bases from V and 4 bases from J; junction bases left unmatched: 1. CDR1 and CDR2 (germline): KGHSH, LQKENI. This CDR3 is built from 14 residues. The chain's CDR3 is CASSPGQGGTEAFF. Here the CDR3 DNA reads TGTGCCAGCTCACCAGGACAGGGGGGCACTGAAGCTTTCTTT. Based on the CDR3 plus reference TRBV18 and TRBJ1-1, the full variable domain is NAGVMQNPRHLVRRRGQEARLRCSPMKGHSHVYWYRQLPEEGLKFMVYLQKENIIDESGMPKERFSAEFPKEGPSILRIQQVVRGDSAAYFCASSPGQGGTEAFFGQGTRLTVV.

The rearrangement uses TRBV21-1 and TRBJ2-3; the table's D call, TRBD2, has no DNA check behind it. TRBV21-1 constitutes a pseudogene. The CDR3 sequence is 18 residues long. The CDR3 spells CASSGRAGTPSVTDTQYF. As DNA, the CDR3 is TGTGCCAGCAGCGGCCGAGCGGGGACACCGAGTGTCACAGATACGCAGTATTTT.

The rearrangement uses TRBV6-4 and TRBJ1-1; D perhaps matches TRBD1 (6 bases). This CDR3 is 15 amino acids long. V lost 0 bases and J lost 5, with 13 bases in between. Per germline, CDR1 MRHNA and CDR2 SNTAGT. CDR3 region: CASSDSRQGRTEAFF. Here the CDR3 DNA reads TGTGCCAGCAGTGACTCGAGGCAGGGGCGGACTGAAGCTTTCTTT.

The chain is built from TRBV4-1 and TRBJ2-3; TRBD2 aligns across 8 bases. Trimming cost V 3 bases and J 7 bases; bases outside gene matches: 15. This CDR3 has 17 residues. Germline V gene lookup returns CDR1 MGHRA and CDR2 YSYEKL. CDR3 region: CASSHQGAGGAGYTQYF. The CDR3 coding sequence is TGCGCCAGCAGCCACCAGGGCGCCGGGGGGGCGGGGTATACGCAGTATTTT.

The rearrangement uses TRBV28 and TRBJ2-1, with 13 bases aligning to TRBD2. Trimming cost V 4 bases and J 6 bases; bases outside gene matches: 6. CDR1 is MDHEN and CDR2 is SYDVKM in the germline V gene. The CDR3 covers 16 residues. Here the CDR3 reads CASSSGLAGALNEQFF. Here the CDR3 DNA reads TGTGCCAGCAGTTCAGGACTAGCGGGAGCTCTCAATGAGCAGTTCTTC.

This sequence joins TRBV2 and TRBJ1-4, with 10 bases aligning to TRBD1. From germline, CDR1 is SNHLY and CDR2 FYNNEI. The CDR3 totals 14 residues. V dropped 7 bases and J dropped 8; count of bases not matched to a gene: 7. Here the CDR3 DNA reads TGTGCCAGCACCGGGACAGGGGTTATAGAAAAACTGTTTTTT. Encoded protein: CASTGTGVIEKLFF.

This clone has only one observation. The chain carries TRBV5-1 and TRBJ2-1; 9 bases map to TRBD2. The germline V gene has CDR1 SGHRS and CDR2 YFSETQ. The CDR3 loop spans 19 amino acids. V gave up 4 bases and J gave up 4 bases; unmatched junction bases: 18. CDR3 DNA sequence: TGCGCCAGCAGCCCCCTCGGGAGGGCTGGCGGGGGGGCATACAATGAGCAGTTCTTC. It translates to CASSPLGRAGGGAYNEQFF.

The chain recombines TRBV11-2 with TRBJ2-1, with TRBD1 matching over 9 bases. The CDR3 is 15 amino acids. In germline, CDR1 is SGHAT, CDR2 FQNNGV. With V trimmed by 2 bases and J by 6 bases, 5 bases remained unmatched. The CDR3 DNA sequence: TGTGCCAGCAGCTTAACACAGGGGGCGCGCAATGAGCAGTTCTTC. It translates to CASSLTQGARNEQFF. Full variable domain (missing parts from reference TRBV11-2 and TRBJ2-1): EAGVAQSPRYKIIEKRQSVAFWCNPISGHATLYWYQQILGQGPKLLIQFQNNGVVDDSQLPKDRFSAERLKGVDSTLKIQPAKLEDSAVYLCASSLTQGARNEQFFGPGTRLTVL.